This is a list of T cell receptor beta chains from one sample in a study of radiotherapy plus CTLA-4 blockade in lung cancer. The method was immunoSEQ multiplex PCR; TCRdb's version includes in-frame clones alone and lacks a portion of them. The data show approximately 40,000 clones, 70% to 85% seen once. The specimen comprised peripheral blood, sampled from a patient treated with radiotherapy plus ipilimumab. The source is a human donor with non-small cell lung cancer who had stable disease on radiotherapy plus ipilimumab. CDR3s include the opening cysteine and the closing phenylalanine or tryptophan.

CDR3aa: CASSSPAGCVF; v_gene: TRBV9
CDR3aa: CASSVGGAEEKLFF; v_gene: TRBV5-1
CDR3aa: CASTPRELAKNIQYF; v_gene: TRBV7-9
CDR3aa: CARNAKGGSGADNYGYTF; v_gene: TRBV19
CDR3aa: CASSLGGAGNTIYF; v_gene: TRBV5-5
CDR3aa: CASSSQGDTIYF; v_gene: TRBV13
CDR3aa: CASAGPPYGYTF; v_gene: TRBV7-9
CDR3aa: CASSPRQLRNTEAFF; v_gene: TRBV19
CDR3aa: CASSHRTANTGELFF; v_gene: TRBV28
CDR3aa: CASSVTGLQETQYF; v_gene: TRBV19
CDR3aa: CATSRGETGTYEQYF; v_gene: TRBV15
CDR3aa: CASSYSGSGGNQPQHF; v_gene: TRBV6-5
CDR3aa: CASSVGPEQSPLHF; v_gene: TRBV9
CDR3aa: CASSLQDIWETQYF; v_gene: TRBV11-2
CDR3aa: CASILGQGARLTEAFF; v_gene: TRBV6-6
CDR3aa: CASREGAVNQPQHF; v_gene: TRBV28
CDR3aa: CASSNTNTGELFF; v_gene: TRBV10-1
CDR3aa: CASSPQETGGRGAFF; v_gene: TRBV5-1
CDR3aa: CASSLGQFRAFF; v_gene: TRBV28
CDR3aa: CASSGPRQGLNTGELFF; v_gene: TRBV19
CDR3aa: CASSERSGHTEAFF; v_gene: TRBV2
CDR3aa: CASSLEARWRNEQFF; v_gene: TRBV7-2
CDR3aa: CTSSQNSGGAVNEQFF; v_gene: TRBV1
CDR3aa: CASTTGVGQPQHF; v_gene: TRBV11-2
CDR3aa: CASSLGSGFTGELFF; v_gene: TRBV5-1
CDR3aa: CASSTPRQGGSNTGELFF; v_gene: TRBV19
CDR3aa: CSVSYSNQPQHF; v_gene: TRBV29-1
CDR3aa: CASSMTGDTEAFF; v_gene: TRBV19